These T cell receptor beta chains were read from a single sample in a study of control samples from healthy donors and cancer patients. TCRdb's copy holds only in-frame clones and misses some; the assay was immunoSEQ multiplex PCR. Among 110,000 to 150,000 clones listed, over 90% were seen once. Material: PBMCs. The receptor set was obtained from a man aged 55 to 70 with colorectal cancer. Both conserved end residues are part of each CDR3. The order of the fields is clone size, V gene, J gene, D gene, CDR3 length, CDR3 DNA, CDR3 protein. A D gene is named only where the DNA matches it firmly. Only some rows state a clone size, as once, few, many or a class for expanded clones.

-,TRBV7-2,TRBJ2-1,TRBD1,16,TGTGCCAGCAGCTTAAGGACAGGGCTCTTATACAATGAGCAGTTCTTC,CASSLRTGLLYNEQFF
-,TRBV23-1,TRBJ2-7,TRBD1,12,TGCGCACCTTGGGACAGCTCCTACGAGCAGTACTTC,CAPWDSSYEQYF
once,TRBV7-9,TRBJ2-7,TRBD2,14,TGTGCCAGCAGCCCCCGGGGGGGGAGCTCCGAGCAGTACTTC,CASSPRGGSSEQYF
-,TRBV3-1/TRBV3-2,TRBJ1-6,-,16,TGTGCCAGCAGCCAAGATCTAATTGGACCTCATTCACCCCTCCACTTT,CASSQDLIGPHSPLHF
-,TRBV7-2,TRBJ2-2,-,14,TGTGCCAGCAGCTTACGACAGGCCGGCGGGGAGCTGTTTTTT,CASSLRQAGGELFF
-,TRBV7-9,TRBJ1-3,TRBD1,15,TGTGCCAGCAGTCAAGGGGGCGCGGGAGGAAACACCATATATTTT,CASSQGGAGGNTIYF
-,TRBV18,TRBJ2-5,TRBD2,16,TGTGCCAGCTCACCGGCGGGGGGGCTTTTGCAAGAGACCCAGTACTTC,CASSPAGGLLQETQYF
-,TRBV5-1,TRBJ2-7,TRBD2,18,TGCGCCAGCAGCTTACTCTCGGGGACTAGCGGGGGGGCTCAGGAGCAGTACTTC,CASSLLSGTSGGAQEQYF
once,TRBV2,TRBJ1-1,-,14,TGTGCCAGCAGTCCACGCTGGTCGAACACTGAAGCTTTCTTT,CASSPRWSNTEAFF
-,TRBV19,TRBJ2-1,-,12,TGTGCCAGTAGTCCAGGTATCAGTGAGCAGTTCTTC,CASSPGISEQFF
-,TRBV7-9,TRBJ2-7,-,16,TGTGCCAGCAGCTTAACCTACCAGGACAGTCTTGACGAGCAGTACTTC,CASSLTYQDSLDEQYF
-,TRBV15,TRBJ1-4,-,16,TGTGCCACCAGCAGAGACGACCCGGCAACTAATGAAAAACTGTTTTTT,CATSRDDPATNEKLFF
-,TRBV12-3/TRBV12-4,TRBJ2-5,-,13,TGTGCCAGCAGTCTTACACGGCGGGAGACCCAGTACTTC,CASSLTRRETQYF
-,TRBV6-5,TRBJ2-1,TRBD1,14,TGTGCCAGCAGTCCACCCATTGACAGGGTCCCTCCGTTCTTC,CASSPPIDRVPPFF
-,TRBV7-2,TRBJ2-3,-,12,TGTGCCAGCGGGCGGAGCACAGATACGCAGTATTTT,CASGRSTDTQYF